A single sample gave rise to the 14 T cell receptor beta chains below, sequenced in a study of control samples from healthy donors and cancer patients. The table came from immunoSEQ multiplex PCR; TCRdb's copy has only in-frame clones and leaves some out. This table has 130,000 or so clones, around nine tenths appearing once. Material for sequencing was PBMCs. The receptors here all came from a man aged 50-60 years with head and neck cancer.

This clone was observed a single time. The chain employs TRBV19 and TRBJ1-1, with a weak D call TRBD1 (5 bases). Germline V gene sequence: CDR1 LNHDA, CDR2 SQIVND (reference sequence). Trimming took off 5 bases at V and 3 bases at J, with 16 bases between the two ends. CDR3 length: 15 amino acids. Here the CDR3 reads CASSWSAGRHTEAFF. The CDR3 DNA is TGTGCCAGTAGTTGGAGTGCAGGGAGGCACACTGAAGCTTTCTTT. Drawing the rest from reference TRBV19 and TRBJ1-1, the complete variable domain is DGGITQSPKYLFRKEGQNVTLSCEQNLNHDAMYWYRQDPGQGLRLIYYSQIVNDFQKGDIAEGYSVSREKKESFPLTVTSAQKNPTAFYLCASSWSAGRHTEAFFGQGTRLTVV.

This clone was counted once. J is TRBJ2-5 and V is TRBV7-2; weak D call: TRBD2 (5 bases). The germline gives CDR1 SGHTA, CDR2 FQGNSA. This CDR3 has 13 residues. Trimming took 1 base from V and 2 from J, leaving 5 bases between them. DNA for the CDR3: TGTGCCAGCAGCTTAGGGAGGCAAGAGACCCAGTACTTC. Its translation is CASSLGRQETQYF.

This chain uses TRBV6-6 with TRBJ2-1; 9 bases align to TRBD1. Germline trimming cut 5 bases from V and 3 bases from J; bases unmatched to any gene: 5. This CDR3 has 15 amino acids. The germline CDR1 and CDR2 sequences are MNHNY and SVGAGI (reference sequence). The CDR3 loop is CASSPGQGNYNEQFF. In DNA form, the CDR3 reads TGTGCCAGCAGTCCCGGACAGGGGAACTACAATGAGCAGTTCTTC.

Note on this clone: A read error may produce the germline difference seen at one junction end. The V and J genes are TRBV12-3 or TRBV12-4 and TRBJ2-1; D possibly corresponds to TRBD2 (6 bases). CDR3 length equals 13 residues. Here the CDR3 reads CASTRDSDNEQFF. CDR3 DNA: TGTGCCAGCACCAGGGACTCCGACAATGAGCAGTTCTTC.

The V call is TRBV28, the J call TRBJ2-5; the D is unclear. Germline V gene sequence: CDR1 MDHEN, CDR2 SYDVKM. CDR3 length equals 13 residues. The V gene lost 3 bases and the J gene lost 5 bases, with 10 bases spanning the gap. The CDR3 region is CASSLGRVETQYF. The DNA for the CDR3 is TGTGCCAGCAGTTTGGGAAGGGTGGAGACCCAGTACTTC. Complete variable domain (other parts from reference TRBV28 and TRBJ2-5): DVKVTQSSRYLVKRTGEKVFLECVQDMDHENMFWYRQDPGLGLRLIYFSYDVKMKEKGDIPEGYSVSREKKERFSLILESASTNQTSMYLCASSLGRVETQYFGPGTRLLVL.

The V call is TRBV12-3 or TRBV12-4, the J call TRBJ1-5; no definite D call. CDR3 length: 12 residues. With 7 bases removed from V and 7 bases from J, the gap between germline ends came to 11 bases. Written as DNA, the CDR3 is TGTGCCAGCACCAATGGCCTCCAGCCCCAGCATTTT. Translating gives CASTNGLQPQHF.

The chain combines TRBV6-5 with TRBJ2-5; D is unresolved. CDR1 and CDR2 (germline): MNHEY, SVGAGI. Trimming pared 2 bases from V and 3 bases from J, leaving 7 bases between. CDR3 size: 13 residues. The CDR3 nucleotides are TGTGCCAGCAGTTACAACCCGAAAGAGACCCAGTACTTC. Translation: CASSYNPKETQYF.

The CDR3 DNA is TGTGCCAGCAGTTACTCGTCCAGCAATCAGCCCCAGCATTTT. Translation: CASSYSSSNQPQHF. The rearrangement uses TRBV6-6 and TRBJ1-5; D unclear. This CDR3 comprises 14 residues. Germline values: CDR1 MNHNY, CDR2 SVGAGI (reference sequence). Between the trimmed V and J ends, which lost 0 bases and 1 base, there was a span of 4 bases.

This clone has just one count. V is TRBV28 and J is TRBJ2-7, with a possible D match to TRBD1 (6 bases). The germline V gene has CDR1 MDHEN and CDR2 SYDVKM. This CDR3 spans 15 amino acids. V lost 6 bases and J 3 bases, leaving 18 bases between the germline ends. CDR3 region: CASRTMTGTLYEQYF. The CDR3 nucleotides are TGTGCCAGCAGAACCATGACAGGTACTCTCTACGAGCAGTACTTC.

This sequence joins TRBV7-9 and TRBJ2-7; D uncertain. The V gene lost 5 bases and the J gene lost 4 bases, with 9 bases spanning the gap. Looked up from germline, CDR1 is SEHNR and CDR2 is FQNEAQ (reference sequence). The CDR3 extends over 12 amino acids. In DNA, the CDR3 is TGTGCCAGCAGCCTTTTCTCTTACGAGCAGTACTTC. The encoded protein is CASSLFSYEQYF.

The chain uses TRBV5-1 and TRBJ2-7; D gene uncertain. With 3 bases removed from V and 0 bases from J, the gap between germline ends came to 19 bases. CDR1 and CDR2 from the germline V gene are SGHRS and YFSETQ. This CDR3 has 17 amino acids. DNA for the CDR3: TGCGCCAGCAGCTATGACCCACCGGGTTCTAACTCCTACGAGCAGTACTTC. Amino acids: CASSYDPPGSNSYEQYF.

The J gene is TRBJ1-2, the V gene TRBV30; TRBD1 aligns across 7 bases. The V and J ends lost 5 bases and 3 bases, in that order; junction bases with no gene match: 3. There are 12 residues in the CDR3. From germline, CDR1 is GTSNPN and CDR2 SVGIG (reference sequence). Here the CDR3 reads CAWVRGYYGYTF. The CDR3 nucleotides are TGTGCCTGGGTCAGGGGGTACTATGGCTACACCTTC.

V usage is TRBV23-1 and J usage is TRBJ2-6; the D call may be TRBD1 or TRBD2 (5 bases each). TRBV23-1 is recorded as an ORF, its role being uncertain. V was clipped by 5 bases and J by 0 bases, with 17 bases between them. The CDR3 sequence is 18 residues long. The CDR3 DNA follows: TGCGCCAGCAGTTTCAGGGACCTCCCTAGCTCTGGGGCCAACGTCCTGACTTTC. Residues: CASSFRDLPSSGANVLTF.

This chain links TRBV14 with TRBJ1-3, with TRBD1 matching 10 bases. The CDR3 runs 18 residues. Per the germline V gene, CDR1 is SGHDN and CDR2 is FVKESK. V dropped 4 bases and J dropped 2; count of bases not matched to a gene: 11. The CDR3 here is CASSPLGDRGRTGNTIYF. CDR3 DNA sequence: TGTGCCAGCAGCCCCCTTGGAGACAGGGGGCGAACTGGAAACACCATATATTTT. The full variable domain, completed using reference TRBV14 and TRBJ1-3, is EAGVTQFPSHSVIEKGQTVTLRCDPISGHDNLYWYRRVMGKEIKFLLHFVKESKQDESGMPNNRFLAERTGGTYSTLKVQPAELEDSGVYFCASSPLGDRGRTGNTIYFGEGSWLTVV.